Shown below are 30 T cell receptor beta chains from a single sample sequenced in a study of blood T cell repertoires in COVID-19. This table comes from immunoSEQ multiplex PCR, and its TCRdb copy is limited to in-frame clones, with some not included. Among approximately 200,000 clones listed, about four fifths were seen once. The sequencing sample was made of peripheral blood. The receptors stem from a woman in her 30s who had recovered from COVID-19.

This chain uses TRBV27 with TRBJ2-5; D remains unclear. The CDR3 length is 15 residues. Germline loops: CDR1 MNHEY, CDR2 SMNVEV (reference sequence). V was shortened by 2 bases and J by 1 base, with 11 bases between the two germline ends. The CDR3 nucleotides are TGTGCCAGCAGTTTAAGCAGGAACCTCCAAGAGACCCAGTACTTC. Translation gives CASSLSRNLQETQYF.

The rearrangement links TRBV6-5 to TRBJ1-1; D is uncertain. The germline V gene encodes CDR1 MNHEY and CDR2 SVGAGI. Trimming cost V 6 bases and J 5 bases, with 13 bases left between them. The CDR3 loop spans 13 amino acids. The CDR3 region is CASSFQTGTEAFF. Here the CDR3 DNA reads TGTGCCAGCAGCTTCCAGACGGGGACTGAAGCTTTCTTT.

The CDR3 sequence is CASSLTTGGYGYTF. The DNA of the CDR3 is TGTGCCAGCAGCTTAACTACAGGCGGCTATGGCTACACCTTC. V usage is TRBV7-9 and J usage is TRBJ1-2, with D possibly matching TRBD1 (5 bases). The CDR3 totals 14 residues. Germline loops: CDR1 SEHNR, CDR2 FQNEAQ (reference sequence). Trimming removed 2 bases at V and 4 bases at J, with 11 bases between.

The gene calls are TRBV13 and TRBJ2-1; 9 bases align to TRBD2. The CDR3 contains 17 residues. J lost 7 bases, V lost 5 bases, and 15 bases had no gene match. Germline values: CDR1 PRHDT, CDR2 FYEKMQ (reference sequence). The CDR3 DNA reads TGTGCCAGCAGCCCTCGGGGTGGCGGGAGGGCCAAGAATGAGCAGTTCTTC. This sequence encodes CASSPRGGGRAKNEQFF.

CDR3 DNA: TGTGCCAGCAGCAGCTCCGGGGAGGGAGGATCCTACGAGCAGTACTTC. As protein: CASSSSGEGGSYEQYF. The chain employs TRBV7-6 and TRBJ2-7; TRBD2 matches 7 bases. Trimming removed 5 bases from V and 1 base from J; junction bases left unmatched: 11. This CDR3 region has 16 residues. CDR1 and CDR2 from the germline V gene are SGHVS and FNYEAQ.

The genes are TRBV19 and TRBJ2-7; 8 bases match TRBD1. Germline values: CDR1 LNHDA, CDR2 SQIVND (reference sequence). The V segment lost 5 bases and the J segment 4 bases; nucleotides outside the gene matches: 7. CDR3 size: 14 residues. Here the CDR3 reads CASSAGTGFYEQYF. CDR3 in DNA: TGTGCCAGTAGTGCCGGGACAGGTTTTTACGAGCAGTACTTC.

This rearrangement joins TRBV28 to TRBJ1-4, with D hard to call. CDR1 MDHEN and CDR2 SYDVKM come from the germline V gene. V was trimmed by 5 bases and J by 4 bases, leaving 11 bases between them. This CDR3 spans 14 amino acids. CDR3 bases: TGTGCCAGCAGTATGAGGGCCGGTAATGAAAAACTGTTTTTT. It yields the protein CASSMRAGNEKLFF.

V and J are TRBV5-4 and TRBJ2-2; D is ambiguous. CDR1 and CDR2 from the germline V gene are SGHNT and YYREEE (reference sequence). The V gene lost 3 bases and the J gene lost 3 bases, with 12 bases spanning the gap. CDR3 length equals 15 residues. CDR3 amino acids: CASSSPNFHTGELFF. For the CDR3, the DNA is TGTGCCAGCAGCTCCCCTAACTTTCACACCGGGGAGCTGTTTTTT.

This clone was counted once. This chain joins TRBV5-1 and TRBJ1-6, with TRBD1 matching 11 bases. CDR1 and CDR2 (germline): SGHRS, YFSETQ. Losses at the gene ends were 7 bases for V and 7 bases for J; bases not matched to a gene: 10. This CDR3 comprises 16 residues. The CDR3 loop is CASARAGTGGNSPLHF. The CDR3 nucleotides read TGCGCCAGCGCAAGGGCCGGGACAGGGGGGAATTCACCCCTCCACTTT.

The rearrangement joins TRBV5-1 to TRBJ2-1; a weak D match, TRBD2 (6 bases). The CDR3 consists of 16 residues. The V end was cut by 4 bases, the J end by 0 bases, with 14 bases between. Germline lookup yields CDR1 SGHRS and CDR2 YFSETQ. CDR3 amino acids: CASSRAGPVSYNEQFF. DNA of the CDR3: TGCGCCAGCAGCAGGGCGGGACCAGTCTCCTACAATGAGCAGTTCTTC.

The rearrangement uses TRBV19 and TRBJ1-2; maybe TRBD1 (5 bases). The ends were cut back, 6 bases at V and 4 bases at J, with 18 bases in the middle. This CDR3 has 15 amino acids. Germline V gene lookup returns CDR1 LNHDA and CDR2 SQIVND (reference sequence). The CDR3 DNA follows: TGTGCCAGTAGCCTCCCCGGGGCTAGCGTCTATGGCTACACCTTC. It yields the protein CASSLPGASVYGYTF.

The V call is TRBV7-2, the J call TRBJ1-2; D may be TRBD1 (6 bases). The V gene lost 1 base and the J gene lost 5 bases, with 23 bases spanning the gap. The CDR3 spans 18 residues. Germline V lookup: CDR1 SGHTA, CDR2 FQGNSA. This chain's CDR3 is CASSLGFAMGAPGYGYTF. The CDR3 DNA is TGTGCCAGCAGCTTAGGATTTGCCATGGGGGCCCCAGGGTATGGCTACACCTTC.

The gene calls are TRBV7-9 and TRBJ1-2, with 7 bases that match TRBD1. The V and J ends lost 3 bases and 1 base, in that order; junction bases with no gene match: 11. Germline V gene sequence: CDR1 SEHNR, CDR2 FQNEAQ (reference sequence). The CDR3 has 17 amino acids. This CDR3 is CASSFLSGTVDNYGYTF. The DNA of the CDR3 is TGTGCCAGCAGCTTCCTTTCGGGGACAGTAGATAACTATGGCTACACCTTC.

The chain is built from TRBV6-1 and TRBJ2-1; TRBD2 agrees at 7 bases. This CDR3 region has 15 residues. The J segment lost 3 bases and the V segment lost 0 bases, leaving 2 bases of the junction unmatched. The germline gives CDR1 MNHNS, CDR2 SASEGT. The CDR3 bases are TGTGCCAGCAGTGAAGCGGGGACTAACTACAATGAGCAGTTCTTC. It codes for CASSEAGTNYNEQFF.

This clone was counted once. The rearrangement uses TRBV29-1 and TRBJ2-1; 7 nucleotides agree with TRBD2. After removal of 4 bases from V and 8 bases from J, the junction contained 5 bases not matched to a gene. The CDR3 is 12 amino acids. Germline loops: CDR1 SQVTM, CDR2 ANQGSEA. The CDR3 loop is CSVGGGMDEQFF. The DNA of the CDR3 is TGCAGCGTTGGGGGAGGGATGGATGAGCAGTTCTTC.

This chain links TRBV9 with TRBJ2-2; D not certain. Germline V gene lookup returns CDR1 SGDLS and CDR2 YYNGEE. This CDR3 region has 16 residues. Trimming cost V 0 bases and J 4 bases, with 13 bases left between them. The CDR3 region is CASSVGASLVTGELFF. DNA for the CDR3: TGTGCCAGCAGCGTAGGCGCGTCTCTCGTCACCGGGGAGCTGTTTTTT.

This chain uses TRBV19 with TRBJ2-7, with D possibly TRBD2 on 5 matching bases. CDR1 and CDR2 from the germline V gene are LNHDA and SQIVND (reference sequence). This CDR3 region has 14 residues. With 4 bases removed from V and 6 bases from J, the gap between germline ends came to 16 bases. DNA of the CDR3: TGTGCCAGTAGTAGGCGAGGGCCCCCAAGCGAGCAGTACTTC. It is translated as CASSRRGPPSEQYF. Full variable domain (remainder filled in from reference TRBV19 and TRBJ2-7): DGGITQSPKYLFRKEGQNVTLSCEQNLNHDAMYWYRQDPGQGLRLIYYSQIVNDFQKGDIAEGYSVSREKKESFPLTVTSAQKNPTAFYLCASSRRGPPSEQYFGPGTRLTVT.

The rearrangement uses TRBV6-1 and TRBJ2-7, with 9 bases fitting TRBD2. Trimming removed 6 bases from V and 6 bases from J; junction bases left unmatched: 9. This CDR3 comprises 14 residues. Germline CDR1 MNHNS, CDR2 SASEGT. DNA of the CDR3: TGTGCCAGCAGCCCAAGCGGGGGGCTACGCGAGCAGTACTTC. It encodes CASSPSGGLREQYF.

The CDR3 protein is CASSWGPPEGETQYF. CDR3 DNA sequence: TGTGCCAGCAGTTGGGGTCCCCCTGAGGGAGAGACCCAGTACTTC. The chain carries TRBV28 and TRBJ2-5, with D possibly TRBD2 on 5 matching bases. The germline V and J ends were trimmed by 4 bases and 4 bases, with 16 bases remaining between them. The germline CDR1 and CDR2 sequences are MDHEN and SYDVKM. The CDR3 sequence is 15 residues long.

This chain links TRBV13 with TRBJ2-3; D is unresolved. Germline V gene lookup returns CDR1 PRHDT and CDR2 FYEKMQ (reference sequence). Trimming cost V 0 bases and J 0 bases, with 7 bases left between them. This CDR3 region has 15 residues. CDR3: CASSLGQLSTDTQYF. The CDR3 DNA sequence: TGTGCCAGCAGCTTAGGCCAACTGAGCACAGATACGCAGTATTTT.

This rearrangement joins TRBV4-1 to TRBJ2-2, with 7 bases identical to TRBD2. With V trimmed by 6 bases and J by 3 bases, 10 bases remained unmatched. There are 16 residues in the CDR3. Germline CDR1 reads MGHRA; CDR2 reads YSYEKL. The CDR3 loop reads CASRLLGGSDTGELFF. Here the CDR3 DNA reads TGCGCCAGCAGACTCCTGGGAGGGTCGGACACCGGGGAGCTGTTTTTT.

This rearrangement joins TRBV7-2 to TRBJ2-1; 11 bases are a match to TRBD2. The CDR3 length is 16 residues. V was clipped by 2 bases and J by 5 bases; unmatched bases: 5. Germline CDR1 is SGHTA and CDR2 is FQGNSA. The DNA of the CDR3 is TGTGCCAGCAGCTTAACCCGACTAGCGGGGAACAATGAGCAGTTCTTC. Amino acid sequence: CASSLTRLAGNNEQFF.

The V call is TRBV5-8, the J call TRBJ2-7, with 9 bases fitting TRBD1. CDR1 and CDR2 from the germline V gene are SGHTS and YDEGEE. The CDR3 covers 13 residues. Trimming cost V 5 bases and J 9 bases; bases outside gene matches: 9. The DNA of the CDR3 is TGTGCCAGCAGTTCCCGGGACAGGGCTTGGCAGTACTTC. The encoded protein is CASSSRDRAWQYF.

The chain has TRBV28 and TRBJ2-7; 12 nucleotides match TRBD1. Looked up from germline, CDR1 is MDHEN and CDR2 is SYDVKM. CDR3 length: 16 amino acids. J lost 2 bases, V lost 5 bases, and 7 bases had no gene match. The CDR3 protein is CASSTQGQGAPYEQYF. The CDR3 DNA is TGTGCCAGCAGTACCCAGGGACAGGGGGCTCCCTACGAGCAGTACTTC.

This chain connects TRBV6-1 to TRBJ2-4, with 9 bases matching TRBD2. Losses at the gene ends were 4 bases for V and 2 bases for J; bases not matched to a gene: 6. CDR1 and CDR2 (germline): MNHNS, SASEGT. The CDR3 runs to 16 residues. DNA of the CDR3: TGTGCCAGCAGTGGATTTCTAGCGGGGTCCAAAAACATTCAGTACTTC. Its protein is CASSGFLAGSKNIQYF.

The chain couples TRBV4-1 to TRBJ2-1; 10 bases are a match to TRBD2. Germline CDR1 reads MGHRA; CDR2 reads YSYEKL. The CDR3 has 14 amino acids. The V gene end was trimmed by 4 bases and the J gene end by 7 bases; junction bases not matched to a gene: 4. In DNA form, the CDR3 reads TGCGCCAGCAGCCCCAGCGGGAGGGCAAATGAGCAGTTCTTC. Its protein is CASSPSGRANEQFF.

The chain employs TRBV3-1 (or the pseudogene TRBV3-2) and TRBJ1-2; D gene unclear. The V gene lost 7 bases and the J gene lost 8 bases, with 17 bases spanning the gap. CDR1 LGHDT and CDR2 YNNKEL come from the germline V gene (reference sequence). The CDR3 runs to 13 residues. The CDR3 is CASTPSRAEGYTF. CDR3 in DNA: TGTGCCAGCACCCCTAGCCGGGCGGAAGGCTACACCTTC.

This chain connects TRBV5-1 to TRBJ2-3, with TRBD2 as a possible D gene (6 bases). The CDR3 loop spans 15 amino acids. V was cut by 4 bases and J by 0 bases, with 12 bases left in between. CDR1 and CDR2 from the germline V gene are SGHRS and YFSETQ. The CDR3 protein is CASSPTGTSTDTQYF. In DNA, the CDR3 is TGCGCCAGCAGCCCCACCGGGACTAGCACAGATACGCAGTATTTT.

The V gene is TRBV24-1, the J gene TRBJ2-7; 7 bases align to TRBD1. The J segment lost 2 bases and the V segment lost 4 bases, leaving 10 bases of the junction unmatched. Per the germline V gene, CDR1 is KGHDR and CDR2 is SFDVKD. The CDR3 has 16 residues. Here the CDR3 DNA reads TGTGCCACCAGTGAGTCCCAGGGGGTCAGGCCCTACGAGCAGTACTTC. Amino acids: CATSESQGVRPYEQYF.

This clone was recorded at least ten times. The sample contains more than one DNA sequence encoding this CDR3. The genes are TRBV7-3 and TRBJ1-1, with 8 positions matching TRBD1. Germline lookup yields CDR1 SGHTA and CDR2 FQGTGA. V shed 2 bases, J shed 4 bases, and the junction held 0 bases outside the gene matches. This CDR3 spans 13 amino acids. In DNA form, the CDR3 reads TGTGCCAGCAGCTTAGGACAGGGCACTGAAGCTTTCTTT. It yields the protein CASSLGQGTEAFF.